Given below is one T cell receptor beta chain in context. The data derive from a study of blood T cell repertoires in COVID-19. Study summary: Samples taken during acute and convalescent COVID-19 were collected in the United States, Italy and Spain. Sources were T cells, B-cell-depleted T cells, or PBMCs; the material itself was cDNA or gDNA.

Sequenced by immunoSEQ multiplex PCR; TCRdb stores in-frame clones only, minus some. This table holds 150,000 to 200,000 clones, over 70% found once. Self-reported history from a screening survey and questionnaire set each donor's cohort. The receptor was isolated from an older woman who had recovered from COVID-19. The sequenced material came from PBMCs or T cells enriched from blood (not recorded which).

CDR3 sequence (DNA): TGTGCCAGCAGCTCCGGACAGGGGGGATATGGCTACACCTTC. The encoded protein is CASSSGQGGYGYTF. This chain joins TRBV7-9 and TRBJ1-2, with 10 bases aligning to TRBD1. Germline V gives CDR1 SEHNR, CDR2 FQNEAQ (reference sequence). The length of the CDR3 is 14 residues. V was pared by 4 bases and J by 5 bases, with 4 bases of the junction left unmatched.